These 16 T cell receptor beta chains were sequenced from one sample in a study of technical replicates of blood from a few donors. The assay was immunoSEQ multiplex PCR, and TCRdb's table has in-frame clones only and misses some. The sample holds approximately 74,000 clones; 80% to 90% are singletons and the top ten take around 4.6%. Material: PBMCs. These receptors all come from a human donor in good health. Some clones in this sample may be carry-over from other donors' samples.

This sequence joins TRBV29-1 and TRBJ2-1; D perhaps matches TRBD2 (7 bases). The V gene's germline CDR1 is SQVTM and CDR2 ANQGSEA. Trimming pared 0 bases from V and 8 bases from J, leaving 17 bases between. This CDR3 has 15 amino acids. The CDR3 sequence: CSVEDEGGGTDEQFF. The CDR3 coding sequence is TGCAGCGTTGAAGACGAAGGGGGGGGCACGGATGAGCAGTTCTTC.

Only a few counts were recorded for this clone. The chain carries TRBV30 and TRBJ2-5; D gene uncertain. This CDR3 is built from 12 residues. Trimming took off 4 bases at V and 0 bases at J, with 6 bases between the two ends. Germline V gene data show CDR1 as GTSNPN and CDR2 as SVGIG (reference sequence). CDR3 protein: CAWNGNQETQYF. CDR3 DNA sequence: TGTGCCTGGAACGGTAACCAAGAGACCCAGTACTTC.

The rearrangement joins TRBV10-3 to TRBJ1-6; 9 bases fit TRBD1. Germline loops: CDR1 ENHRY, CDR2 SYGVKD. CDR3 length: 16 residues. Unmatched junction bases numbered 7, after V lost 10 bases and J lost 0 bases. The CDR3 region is CATQTGGSSYNSPLHF. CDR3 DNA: TGTGCCACACAGACAGGGGGGAGCTCCTATAATTCACCCCTCCACTTT.

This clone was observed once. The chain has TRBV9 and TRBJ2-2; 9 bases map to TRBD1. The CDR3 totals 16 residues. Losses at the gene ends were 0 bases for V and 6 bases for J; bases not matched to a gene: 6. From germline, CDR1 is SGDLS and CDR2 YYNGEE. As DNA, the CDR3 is TGTGCCAGCAGCGTAGGACTCGGGACAGGGTCCGGGGAGCTGTTTTTT. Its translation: CASSVGLGTGSGELFF.

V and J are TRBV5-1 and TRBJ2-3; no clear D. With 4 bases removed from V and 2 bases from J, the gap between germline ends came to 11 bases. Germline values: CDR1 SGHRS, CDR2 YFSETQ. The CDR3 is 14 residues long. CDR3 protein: CASSRLEPTDTQYF. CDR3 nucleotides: TGCGCCAGCAGCCGCCTTGAGCCCACAGATACGCAGTATTTT. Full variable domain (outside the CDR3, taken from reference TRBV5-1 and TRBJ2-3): KAGVTQTPRYLIKTRGQQVTLSCSPISGHRSVSWYQQTPGQGLQFLFEYFSETQRNKGNFPGRFSGRQFSNSRSEMNVSTLELGDSALYLCASSRLEPTDTQYFGPGTRLTVL.

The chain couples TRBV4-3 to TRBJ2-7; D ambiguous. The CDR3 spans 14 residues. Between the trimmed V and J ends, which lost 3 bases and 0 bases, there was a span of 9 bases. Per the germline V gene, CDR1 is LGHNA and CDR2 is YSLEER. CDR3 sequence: CASSQARSSYEQYF. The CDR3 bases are TGCGCCAGCAGCCAGGCAAGGAGCTCCTACGAGCAGTACTTC.

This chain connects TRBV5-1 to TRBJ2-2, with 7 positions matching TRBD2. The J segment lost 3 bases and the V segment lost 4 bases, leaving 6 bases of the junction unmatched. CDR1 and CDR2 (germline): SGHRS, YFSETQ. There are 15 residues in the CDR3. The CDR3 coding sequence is TGCGCCAGCAGCCTAGGACTAGAAGACACCGGGGAGCTGTTTTTT. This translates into CASSLGLEDTGELFF.

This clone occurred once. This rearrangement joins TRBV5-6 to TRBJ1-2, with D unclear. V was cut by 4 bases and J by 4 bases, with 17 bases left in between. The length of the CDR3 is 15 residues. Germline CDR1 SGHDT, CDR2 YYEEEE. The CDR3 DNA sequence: TGTGCCAGCAGCCCGGAAAGAGGGATTAGCTATGGCTACACCTTC. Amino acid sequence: CASSPERGISYGYTF.

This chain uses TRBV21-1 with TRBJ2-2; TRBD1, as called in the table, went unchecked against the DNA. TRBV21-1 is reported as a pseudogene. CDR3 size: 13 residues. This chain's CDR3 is CASFNRFTGELFF. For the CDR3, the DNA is TGTGCCAGCTTTAACAGGTTCACCGGGGAGCTGTTTTTT.

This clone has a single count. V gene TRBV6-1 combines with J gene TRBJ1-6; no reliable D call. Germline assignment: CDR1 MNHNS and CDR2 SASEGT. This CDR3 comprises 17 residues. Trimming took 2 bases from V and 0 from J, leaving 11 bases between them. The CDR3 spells CASSEFSSSSYNSPLHF. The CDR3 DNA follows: TGTGCCAGCAGTGAATTTAGCAGCAGCTCCTATAATTCACCCCTCCACTTT.

The CDR3: CASSPRQGETQYF. Written as DNA, the CDR3 is TGTGCCAGCAGCCCTCGACAGGGTGAGACCCAGTACTTC. The chain combines TRBV5-4 with TRBJ2-5; 7 bases map to TRBD1. V trimming: 4 bases; J trimming: 5 bases; junction bases outside the gene matches: 5. Germline values: CDR1 SGHNT, CDR2 YYREEE (reference sequence). The CDR3 loop spans 13 amino acids.

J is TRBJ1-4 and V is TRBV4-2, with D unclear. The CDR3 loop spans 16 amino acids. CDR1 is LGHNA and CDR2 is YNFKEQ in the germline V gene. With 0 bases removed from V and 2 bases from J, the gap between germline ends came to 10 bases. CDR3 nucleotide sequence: TGTGCCAGCAGCCAAGATCCCCAGCGCACTAATGAAAAACTGTTTTTT. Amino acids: CASSQDPQRTNEKLFF.

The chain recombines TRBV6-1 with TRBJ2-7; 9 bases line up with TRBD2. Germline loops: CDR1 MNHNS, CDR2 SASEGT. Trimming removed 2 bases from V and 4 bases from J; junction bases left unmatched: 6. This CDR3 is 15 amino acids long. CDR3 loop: CASSEWAGGLYEQYF. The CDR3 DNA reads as TGTGCCAGCAGTGAATGGGCGGGGGGGCTTTACGAGCAGTACTTC.

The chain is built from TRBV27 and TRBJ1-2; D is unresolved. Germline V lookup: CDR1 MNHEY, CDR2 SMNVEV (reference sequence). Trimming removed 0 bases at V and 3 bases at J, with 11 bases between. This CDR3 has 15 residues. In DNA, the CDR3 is TGTGCCAGCAGTTTATCGCCCCGGGTGGACTATGGCTACACCTTC. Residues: CASSLSPRVDYGYTF.

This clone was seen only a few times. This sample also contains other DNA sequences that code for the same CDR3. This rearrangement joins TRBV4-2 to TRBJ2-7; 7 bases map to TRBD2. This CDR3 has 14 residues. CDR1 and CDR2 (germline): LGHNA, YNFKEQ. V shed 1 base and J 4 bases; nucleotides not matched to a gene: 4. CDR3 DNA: TGTGCCAGCAGCCAAGCCCCTAGCGGTTACGAGCAGTACTTC. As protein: CASSQAPSGYEQYF.

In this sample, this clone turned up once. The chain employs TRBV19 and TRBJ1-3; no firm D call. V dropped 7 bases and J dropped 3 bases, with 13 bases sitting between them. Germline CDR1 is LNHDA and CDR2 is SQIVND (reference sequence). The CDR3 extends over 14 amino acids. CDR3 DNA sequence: TGTGCCAGTAAAAGGGAGGGAGGTGGAAACACCATATATTTT. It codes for CASKREGGGNTIYF.